Listed below are T cell receptor beta chains from one sample, sequenced in a study of shared clonotypes between healthy human individuals. Sequencing was performed with immunoSEQ multiplex PCR; in TCRdb, only in-frame clones are kept and a portion is missing. The sample yields about 580,000 clones, roughly 98% seen once. The sample taken for sequencing was naive CD8+ T cells sorted from blood. The receptors originated from a man aged 25-45 years in good health. Both conserved end residues are part of each CDR3. D genes are given only for firm matches. Some rows mark clone size as missing; the rest say once, few, many or name a class of expanded clone.

>TRBJ2-2|NA|NA|TRBV4-1|14
CASSLLGGGGELFF
TGCGCCAGCAGCCTCCTCGGTGGGGGCGGGGAGCTGTTTTTT
>TRBJ2-7|NA|NA|TRBV5-1|13
CASSLVESYEQYF
TGCGCCAGCAGCTTGGTAGAAAGCTACGAGCAGTACTTC
>TRBJ2-1|NA|NA|TRBV4-1|18
CASSQVVPSPTYHNEQFF
TGCGCCAGCAGCCAAGTGGTTCCTAGTCCCACCTACCACAATGAGCAGTTCTTC
>TRBJ2-5|NA|NA|TRBV11-2|14
CASSLAPSAETQYF
TGTGCCAGCAGCTTAGCTCCTAGCGCGGAGACCCAGTACTTC
>TRBJ2-7|NA|NA|TRBV11-2|12
CAIDVVPYEQYF
TGTGCCATCGACGTAGTTCCGTACGAGCAGTACTTC
>TRBJ2-7|NA|NA|TRBV5-4|14
CASQIGTGPYEQYF
TGTGCCAGCCAAATTGGGACGGGACCCTACGAGCAGTACTTC
>TRBJ1-1|NA|NA|TRBV28|14
CASTDGRVNTEAFF
TGTGCCAGCACCGATGGGCGGGTGAACACTGAAGCTTTCTTT
>TRBJ1-4|NA|NA|TRBV30|13
CAWQEATNEKLFF
TGTGCCTGGCAGGAGGCAACTAATGAAAAACTGTTTTTT
>TRBJ2-7|NA|NA|TRBV6-5|13
CASTKKGRGEQYF
TGTGCCAGCACAAAAAAGGGAAGGGGCGAGCAGTACTTC
>TRBJ2-7|NA|TRBD2|TRBV10-2|13
CASSGTGGNEQYF
TGCGCCAGCAGTGGGACGGGAGGGAACGAGCAGTACTTC
>TRBJ2-1|once|NA|TRBV7-6|12
CASSSGGYEQFF
TGTGCCAGCAGCTCGGGTGGGTATGAGCAGTTCTTC
>TRBJ1-1|NA|NA|TRBV25-1|13
CASSDRLNTEAFF
TGTGCCAGCAGTGACAGGTTGAACACTGAAGCTTTCTTT
>TRBJ2-1|NA|NA|TRBV4-1|15
CASSQVASSYNEQFF
TGCGCCAGCAGCCAGGTCGCTAGCTCCTACAATGAGCAGTTCTTC
>TRBJ2-7|NA|TRBD2|TRBV7-2|15
CASSFLAGGSYEQYF
TGTGCCAGCAGCTTCCTAGCGGGAGGATCCTACGAGCAGTACTTC
>TRBJ2-7|once|NA|TRBV5-5|15
CASSPGDGSSYEQYF
TGTGCCAGCAGCCCCGGGGACGGATCTTCCTACGAGCAGTACTTC
>TRBJ2-1|NA|NA|TRBV25-1|12
CASSARRDEQFF
TGTGCCAGCAGTGCCCGAAGGGATGAGCAGTTCTTC
>TRBJ2-5|NA|TRBD2|TRBV7-9|16
CASSLALGEGRETQYF
TGTGCCAGCAGCTTAGCGCTGGGGGAGGGGCGAGAGACCCAGTACTTC
>TRBJ2-7|NA|NA|TRBV18|12
CASSPKAYEQYF
TGTGCCAGCTCACCAAAGGCCTACGAGCAGTACTTC
>TRBJ1-2|NA|NA|TRBV6-5|15
CASSTTEVMRGGYTF
TGTGCCAGCAGTACCACCGAGGTGATGAGGGGTGGCTACACCTTC
>TRBJ2-1|once|NA|TRBV13|10
CASSQGEQFF
TGTGCCAGCAGCCAGGGCGAGCAGTTCTTC
>TRBJ2-1|NA|TRBD2|TRBV27|15
CASSLLAGGPNEQFF
TGTGCCAGCAGTTTATTAGCGGGAGGGCCAAATGAGCAGTTCTTC
>TRBJ1-1|NA|NA|TRBV19|14
CASSIGVMNTEAFF
TGTGCCAGTAGTATAGGGGTTATGAACACTGAAGCTTTCTTT
>TRBJ2-3|NA|TRBD2|TRBV9|15
CASSAGLAVTDTQYF
TGTGCCAGCAGCGCGGGACTAGCGGTCACAGATACGCAGTATTTT
>TRBJ2-2|NA|TRBD2|TRBV9|16
CASSAGTSGSTGELFF
TGTGCCAGCAGCGCCGGGACTAGCGGGAGTACCGGGGAGCTGTTTTTT
>TRBJ2-7|NA|TRBD2|TRBV6-5|14
CASSYLAGEGEQYF
TGTGCCAGCAGTTACTTAGCGGGAGAGGGCGAGCAGTACTTC
>TRBJ1-5|NA|NA|TRBV4-1|14
CASSPAGDDQPQHF
TGCGCCAGCAGCCCAGCAGGGGATGATCAGCCCCAGCATTTT
>TRBJ2-7|NA|NA|TRBV7-9|13
CASSPAHTYEQYF
TGTGCCAGCAGCCCGGCCCACACGTACGAGCAGTACTTC
>TRBJ2-1|once|NA|TRBV4-1|16
CASSQEVVGSYNEQFF
TGCGCCAGCAGCCAAGAAGTCGTGGGCAGCTACAATGAGCAGTTCTTC
>TRBJ1-2|once|NA|TRBV5-5|15
CASSDAGTINYGYTF
TGTGCCAGCAGCGATGCGGGGACAATTAACTATGGCTACACCTTC
>TRBJ1-1|NA|NA|TRBV4-1|13
CASSQANTDEAFF
TGCGCCAGCAGCCAAGCAAACACTGATGAAGCTTTCTTT
>TRBJ1-1|NA|NA|TRBV27|13
CASRPAGNTEAFF
TGTGCCAGCAGGCCCGCGGGGAACACTGAAGCTTTCTTT
>TRBJ1-2|NA|TRBD1|TRBV29-1|13
CSVPWQGAEGYTF
TGCAGCGTTCCCTGGCAGGGGGCGGAGGGCTACACCTTC
>TRBJ1-4|NA|NA|TRBV11-3|18
CASSPCGISNGKSEKLFF
TGTGCCAGCAGCCCCTGCGGGATTTCAAACGGCAAGAGCGAAAAACTGTTTTTT
>TRBJ2-1|NA|TRBD2|TRBV7-8|14
CASWGGINYNEQFF
TGTGCCAGCTGGGGGGGAATAAACTACAATGAGCAGTTCTTC
>TRBJ2-1|once|NA|TRBV4-2|15
CASSQDPSSHNEQFF
TGTGCCAGCAGCCAAGATCCTTCCAGCCACAATGAGCAGTTCTTC
>TRBJ2-1|NA|TRBD2|TRBV27|15
CASSPWTRRDNEQFF
TGTGCCAGCAGTCCTTGGACTAGGAGAGACAATGAGCAGTTCTTC
>TRBJ1-1|NA|NA|TRBV7-5|14
CVRSLAGANTEAFF
TGTGTCAGAAGCCTCGCCGGAGCAAACACTGAAGCTTTCTTT
>TRBJ2-1|NA|NA|TRBV4-3|11
CASSQGYEQFF
TGCGCCAGCAGCCAAGGTTATGAGCAGTTCTTC
>TRBJ2-1|NA|TRBD2|TRBV11-2|16
CASSSSRLAGNNEQFF
TGTGCCAGCAGCTCTTCTCGACTAGCGGGAAACAATGAGCAGTTCTTC
>TRBJ2-5|once|NA|TRBV9|16
CASSAWDRYVEETQYF
TGTGCCAGCAGCGCATGGGACCGGTACGTGGAAGAGACCCAGTACTTC
>TRBJ1-5|NA|NA|TRBV13|12
CASSLEGQPQHF
TGTGCCAGCAGCTTGGAAGGGCAGCCCCAGCATTTT
>TRBJ2-7|NA|TRBD2|TRBV5-1|14
CASSTSGRKYEQYF
TGCGCCAGCAGCACAAGCGGGAGGAAATACGAGCAGTACTTC
>TRBJ2-1|NA|NA|TRBV5-6|15
CASSPTGKGYNEQFF
TGTGCCAGCAGCCCTACAGGGAAGGGTTACAATGAGCAGTTCTTC
>TRBJ1-1|NA|NA|TRBV11-2|14
CASSSTNRATEAFF
TGTGCCAGCAGCTCGACTAACAGGGCCACTGAAGCTTTCTTT
>TRBJ2-5|NA|NA|TRBV27|12
CASARVKETQYF
TGTGCCAGCGCCAGAGTGAAGGAGACCCAGTACTTC
>TRBJ2-7|NA|NA|TRBV18|19
CASSPTGVLRTPSAYEQYF
TGTGCCAGCTCACCGACCGGGGTTCTTCGGACTCCAAGTGCCTACGAGCAGTACTTC
>TRBJ1-2|NA|TRBD1|TRBV28|15
CASRRTGSTRYGYTF
TGTGCCAGCAGACGGACAGGATCCACCCGGTATGGCTACACCTTC
>TRBJ2-1|NA|TRBD1|TRBV27|16
CASSLTGEPSYNEQFF
TGTGCCAGCAGTTTAACAGGGGAACCCTCCTACAATGAGCAGTTCTTC
>TRBJ1-1|once|NA|TRBV4-1|15
CASSLRPNSGTEAFF
TGCGCCAGCAGCCTACGGCCCAACTCCGGTACTGAAGCTTTCTTT
>TRBJ2-6|NA|NA|TRBV5-1|15
CASSHEGSGANVLTF
TGCGCCAGCAGCCATGAGGGCTCTGGGGCCAACGTCCTGACTTTC
>TRBJ2-3|NA|NA|TRBV15|15
CATSRDRTGTDTQYF
TGTGCCACCAGCAGAGATCGCACAGGCACAGATACGCAGTATTTT
>TRBJ2-7|NA|TRBD2|TRBV14|14
CASSHWEGEGEQYF
TGTGCCAGCAGCCATTGGGAGGGCGAGGGCGAGCAGTACTTC
>TRBJ1-5|NA|NA|TRBV25-1|15
CASSEGGLGNQPQHF
TGTGCCAGCAGTGAAGGGGGCTTGGGCAATCAGCCCCAGCATTTT
>TRBJ2-1|NA|NA|TRBV15|14
CATRPRSSYNEQFF
TGTGCCACCCGCCCGCGGTCCTCCTACAATGAGCAGTTCTTC
>TRBJ1-5|NA|NA|TRBV7-9|15
CASSLADGLNQPQHF
TGTGCCAGCAGCTTAGCGGACGGACTCAATCAGCCCCAGCATTTT
>TRBJ1-1|NA|NA|TRBV5-1|14
CASSPVGVNTEAFF
TGCGCCAGCAGCCCGGTCGGGGTTAACACTGAAGCTTTCTTT